This is a list of T cell receptor beta chains from one sample in a study of cytomegalovirus exposure and HLA in healthy donors. Data came from immunoSEQ multiplex PCR; TCRdb stores just in-frame clones and leaves some out. Of some 250,000 clones listed, nearly 90% are singletons. Specimen: PBMCs. The receptor set was obtained from a woman aged 18-30 years in good health and CMV-seronegative. The CDR3 runs from the conserved cysteine through the conserved F or W. A D gene is named only where the DNA matches it firmly. A clone size is listed for some rows: how often the clone was seen (once, few, many), or a class if it is expanded.

d_gene	abundance	v_gene	j_gene	CDR3nt	CDR3aa
TRBD2	-	TRBV6-5	TRBJ2-3	TGTGCCAGCAGTTATAGGAGCGGGGGGAGTACAGATACGCAGTATTTT	CASSYRSGGSTDTQYF
TRBD1	-	TRBV2	TRBJ1-2	TGTGCCAGCAGGGACAGGGCGGGCTATGGCTACACCTTC	CASRDRAGYGYTF
TRBD1	-	TRBV5-4	TRBJ2-1	TGTGCCAGCAGCTCCGGGACAGTCTCCTACAATGAGCAGTTCTTC	CASSSGTVSYNEQFF
-	-	TRBV4-3	TRBJ2-1	TGCGCCAGCAGCCAAGAAAATTACAGGGCGATGGACAATGAGCAGTTCTTC	CASSQENYRAMDNEQFF
-	-	TRBV4-1	TRBJ1-5	TGCGCCAGCAGCCAAGGTGCGGGGCGAGTGGAGCCCCAGCATTTT	CASSQGAGRVEPQHF
TRBD2	-	TRBV4-2	TRBJ2-5	TGTGCCAGCAGCTTTCGACCCGGGGGGCAAGAGACCCAGTACTTC	CASSFRPGGQETQYF
-	-	TRBV27	TRBJ2-1	TGTGCCAGCAGTTTAACGGGTTACGATGAGCAGTTCTTC	CASSLTGYDEQFF
-	-	TRBV2	TRBJ2-2	TGTGCCAGCAGTGAGCGGGGAGACACCGGGGAGCTGTTTTTT	CASSERGDTGELFF
-	-	TRBV27	TRBJ1-4	TGTGCCAGCAGTTCGGGGGGCGCCGACGAAAAACTGTTTTTT	CASSSGGADEKLFF
TRBD1	-	TRBV11-2	TRBJ2-7	TGTGCCAGCAGCACCCGACGGGACAGTTCCAAATACGAGCAGTACTTC	CASSTRRDSSKYEQYF
TRBD2	once	TRBV28	TRBJ2-3	TGTGCCAGCAGAGCCTCGGCGGGGGAGCCTTGGGATACGCAGTATTTT	CASRASAGEPWDTQYF
-	-	TRBV5-4	TRBJ2-2	TGTGCCAGCAGCTTGGCGGCTAGTTCTGTTTCCGGGGAGCTGTTTTTT	CASSLAASSVSGELFF
TRBD2	-	TRBV6-6	TRBJ2-7	TGTGCCAGCAGTCGGTCTCTAGCGGGTAGAACCTACGAGCAGTACTTC	CASSRSLAGRTYEQYF
-	-	TRBV5-1	TRBJ1-2	TGCGCCAGCAGTGGTCGGGCAGGGACTACCGATGGCTACACCTTC	CASSGRAGTTDGYTF
TRBD1	-	TRBV7-9	TRBJ1-2	TGTGCCAGCAGCGGCTACCGGGACAGCACCTATGGCTACACCTTC	CASSGYRDSTYGYTF
TRBD2	-	TRBV7-9	TRBJ2-7	TGTGCCAGCACCCCCGGGGGGAACTCCTACGAGCAGTACTTC	CASTPGGNSYEQYF
-	-	TRBV29-1	TRBJ2-1	TGCAGCGTGGGAAACGACAGGGACTTTTACAATGAGCAGTTCTTC	CSVGNDRDFYNEQFF
TRBD1	-	TRBV28	TRBJ1-1	TGTGCCAGCAGTTCGGACAGGGAAGGGACTGAAGCTTTCTTT	CASSSDREGTEAFF
-	-	TRBV27	TRBJ1-5	TGTGCCAGCAGTTTAGAGGGTAGGGGCAATCAGCCCCAGCATTTT	CASSLEGRGNQPQHF
TRBD1	-	TRBV7-9	TRBJ1-4	TGTGCCACTCCCTTAGCACAGGGGACGAGGGATGAAAAACTGTTTTTT	CATPLAQGTRDEKLFF
-	-	TRBV19	TRBJ2-5	TGTGCCAGTACAGGCGGGCTGGACAGATTGAGGGAGACCCAGTACTTC	CASTGGLDRLRETQYF
-	few	TRBV13	TRBJ1-3	TGTGCCAGCAGCTTAGCTGTAGGGGTTTCTGGAAACACCATATATTTT	CASSLAVGVSGNTIYF
TRBD2	-	TRBV5-4	TRBJ2-1	TGTGCCAGCAGCCTAAAGACTAGCGGGGGGGCCTATCCGTTCTTC	CASSLKTSGGAYPFF
TRBD2	-	TRBV28	TRBJ2-1	TGTGCCAGCAGTCCCTACGGGGGGGGCTACAATGAGCAGTTCTTC	CASSPYGGGYNEQFF
-	-	TRBV18	TRBJ1-5	TGTGCCAGCTCACCGGGGGGAGATCAGCCCCAGCATTTT	CASSPGGDQPQHF
-	-	TRBV13	TRBJ2-5	TGTGCCAGCAGCTTGGAGGGACAGCAAGAGACCCAGTACTTC	CASSLEGQQETQYF
-	few	TRBV2	TRBJ2-7	TGTGCCAGCAGTGGGGGCACAGGCCCACGATACGAGCAGTACTTC	CASSGGTGPRYEQYF
-	-	TRBV6-1	TRBJ1-5	TGTGCCAGCAGTGAATATCGGGGTTTTGGACAGCCCCAGCATTTT	CASSEYRGFGQPQHF
TRBD1	-	TRBV27	TRBJ2-7	TGTGCCAGCAGAGACTCAGGGGGTAATTCGCCCTACGAGCAGTACTTC	CASRDSGGNSPYEQYF
-	few	TRBV28	TRBJ1-1	TGTGCCAGCTGTTACGGGATGAACACTGAAGCTTTCTTT	CASCYGMNTEAFF
TRBD1	once	TRBV4-1	TRBJ2-1	TGCGCCAGCAGCCAAGAGGACAGGGGAGGCAATGAGCAGTTCTTC	CASSQEDRGGNEQFF
-	-	TRBV6-5	TRBJ1-4	TGTGCCAGCAGTCCCGGGACATTTGATGAAAAACTGTTTTTT	CASSPGTFDEKLFF
-	-	TRBV15	TRBJ1-2	TGTGCCACCAGCAGAGATGCCCGGGAAATCTTGGCCTACACCTTC	CATSRDAREILAYTF
-	-	TRBV19	TRBJ1-2	TGTGCCAGTAGTATAGATGAGGGAATGAACTATGGCTACACCTTC	CASSIDEGMNYGYTF
TRBD2	-	TRBV6-1	TRBJ2-3	TGTGCCAGCAGTGAGGGACTAGCGAGGACAGATACGCAGTATTTT	CASSEGLARTDTQYF
-	-	TRBV19	TRBJ2-1	TGTGCCAGTAGTATGTGGGCTAAAAATGAGCAGTTCTTC	CASSMWAKNEQFF
TRBD1	once	TRBV7-7	TRBJ2-2	TGTGCTAGCAGCTTCGGGACAGGGGGAACCGGGGAGCTGTTTTTT	CASSFGTGGTGELFF
-	-	TRBV29-1	TRBJ2-1	TGCAGCGTTGGCGACGGGGATGAGCAGTTCTTC	CSVGDGDEQFF
-	-	TRBV5-1	TRBJ2-1	TGCGCCAGCAGCTCACAGGGAGACAATGAGCAGTTCTTC	CASSSQGDNEQFF
-	-	TRBV29-1	TRBJ2-4	TGCAGCGTTGTCGGGATTGGTATCAACATTCAGTACTTC	CSVVGIGINIQYF
-	-	TRBV28	TRBJ1-1	TGTGCCAGCAGCCGTCCCACCGGCGGCACTGAAGCTTTCTTT	CASSRPTGGTEAFF
TRBD2	-	TRBV27	TRBJ2-5	TGTGCCAGCAGTCCTCTAGCGGGGACACAAGAGACCCAGTACTTC	CASSPLAGTQETQYF